This T cell receptor (beta chain) was retrieved from a study of blood T cell repertoires in COVID-19. Participants were placed into cohorts based on the clinical history they reported. The CDR3 covers 14 residues. The V and J ends lost 6 bases and 7 bases, in that order; junction bases with no gene match: 9. Germline assignment: CDR1 MNHEY and CDR2 SVGEGT. Libraries were prepared by immunoSEQ multiplex PCR; TCRdb keeps only in-frame clonotypes and omits some of them. In the table there are over 300,000 clones, 70% to 90% of which are singletons. The chain carries TRBV6-2 or TRBV6-3 and TRBJ1-2; 9 nucleotides line up with TRBD1. Sequencing used PBMCs or T cells enriched from blood (not recorded which). This sequence originates from a woman younger than 45 who had recovered from COVID-19. The CDR3 region has the DNA TGTGCCAGCAGCCCCTTGACAGGGGGACTTGGCTACACCTTC. Its translation is CASSPLTGGLGYTF.